This T cell receptor (beta chain) appears in the sequencing data of a study of T cell responses to AZD1222 COVID-19 vaccine. About this clone itself: Its antigen remains unknown.

Generated by immunoSEQ multiplex PCR, the TCRdb table keeps only in-frame clones and is missing some. Among roughly 120,000 clones listed, approximately 90% were seen once. Study outcomes and limitations: Spike was spanned by vaccine-associated CD4 TCRs, which were dominant at 160-218 and 743-854. Donors, mostly white British, included more females; clonal diversity was possibly underestimated. Breadth and depth of Spike-specific TCRs rose after two AZD1222 doses.

This CDR3 contains 15 residues. The V gene lost 10 bases and the J gene lost 1 base, with 17 bases spanning the gap. Germline values: CDR1 SNHLY, CDR2 FYNNEI. The material was peripheral blood, obtained on day 0 of AZD1222 vaccination. V and J are TRBV2 and TRBJ2-4; maybe TRBD1 (5 bases). This clonotype was sampled from an adult in good health. The CDR3 region has the DNA TGTGCCACCAACTTGGGGCCCATGGCCAAAAACATTCAGTACTTC. Protein: CATNLGPMAKNIQYF. The whole variable domain, remainder taken from reference TRBV2 and TRBJ2-4, is EPEVTQTPSHQVTQMGQEVILRCVPISNHLYFYWYRQILGQKVEFLVSFYNNEISEKSEIFDDQFSVERPDGSNFTLKIRSTKLEDSAMYFCATNLGPMAKNIQYFGAGTRLSVL.